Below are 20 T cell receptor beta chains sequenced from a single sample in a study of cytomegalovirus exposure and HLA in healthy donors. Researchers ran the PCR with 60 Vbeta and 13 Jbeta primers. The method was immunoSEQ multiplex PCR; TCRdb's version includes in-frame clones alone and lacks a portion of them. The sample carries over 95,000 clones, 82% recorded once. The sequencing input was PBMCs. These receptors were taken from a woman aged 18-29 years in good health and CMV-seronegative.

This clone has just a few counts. CDR3 residues: CASSQTQSSYEQYF. The DNA of the CDR3 is TGTGCCAGCAGCCAGACTCAAAGCTCCTACGAGCAGTACTTC. The chain joins TRBV5-4 to TRBJ2-7, with D uncertain. CDR3 length: 14 residues. Germline-derived CDR1 and CDR2 are SGHNT and YYREEE (reference sequence). V was clipped by 4 bases and J by 0 bases, with 11 bases between them.

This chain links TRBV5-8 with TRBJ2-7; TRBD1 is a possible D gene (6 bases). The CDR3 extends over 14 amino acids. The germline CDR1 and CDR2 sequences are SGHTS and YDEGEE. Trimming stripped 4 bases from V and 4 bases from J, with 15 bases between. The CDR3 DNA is TGTGCCAGCAGCCGGACAGTCGCGGTGTACGAGCAGTACGTC. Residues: CASSRTVAVYEQYV.

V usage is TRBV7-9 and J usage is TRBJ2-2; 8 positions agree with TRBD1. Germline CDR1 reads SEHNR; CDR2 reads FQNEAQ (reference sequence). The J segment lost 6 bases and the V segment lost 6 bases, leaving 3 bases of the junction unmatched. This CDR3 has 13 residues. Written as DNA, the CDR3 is TGTGCCAGCAGTTGGACAGGGCCCGGGGAGCTGTTTTTT. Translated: CASSWTGPGELFF.

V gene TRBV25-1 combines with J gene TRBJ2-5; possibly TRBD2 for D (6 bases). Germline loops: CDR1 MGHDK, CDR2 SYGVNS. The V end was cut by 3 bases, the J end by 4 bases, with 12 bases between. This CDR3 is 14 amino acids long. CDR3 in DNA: TGTGCCAGCAGTGAGGAAGGGAGGTCAGAGACCCAGTACTTC. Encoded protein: CASSEEGRSETQYF.

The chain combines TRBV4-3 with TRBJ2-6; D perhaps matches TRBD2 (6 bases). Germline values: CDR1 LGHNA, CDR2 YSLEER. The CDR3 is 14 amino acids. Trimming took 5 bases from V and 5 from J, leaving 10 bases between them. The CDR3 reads CASSIAVRANVLTF. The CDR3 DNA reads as TGCGCCAGCAGCATAGCGGTTCGGGCCAACGTCCTGACTTTC.

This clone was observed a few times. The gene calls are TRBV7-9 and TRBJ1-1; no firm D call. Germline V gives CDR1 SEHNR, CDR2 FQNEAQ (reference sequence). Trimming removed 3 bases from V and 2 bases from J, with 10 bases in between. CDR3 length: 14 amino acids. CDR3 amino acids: CASSFSSVNTEAFF. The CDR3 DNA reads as TGTGCCAGCAGCTTTTCGTCAGTCAACACTGAAGCTTTCTTT.

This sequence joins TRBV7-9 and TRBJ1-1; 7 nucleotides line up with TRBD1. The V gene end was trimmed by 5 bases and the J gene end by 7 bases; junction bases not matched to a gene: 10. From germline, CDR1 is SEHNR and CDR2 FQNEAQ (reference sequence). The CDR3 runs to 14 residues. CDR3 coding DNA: TGTGCCAGCAGCCCGTGGACAGGAACAAGTGAAGCTTTCTTT. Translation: CASSPWTGTSEAFF.

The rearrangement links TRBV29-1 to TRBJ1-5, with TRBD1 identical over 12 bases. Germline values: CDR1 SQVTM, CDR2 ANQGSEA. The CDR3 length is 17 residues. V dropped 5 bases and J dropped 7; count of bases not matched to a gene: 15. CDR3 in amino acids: CSVLVGSGDRGRQPQHF. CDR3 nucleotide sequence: TGCAGCGTTCTGGTTGGGTCCGGGGACAGGGGGCGGCAGCCCCAGCATTTT.

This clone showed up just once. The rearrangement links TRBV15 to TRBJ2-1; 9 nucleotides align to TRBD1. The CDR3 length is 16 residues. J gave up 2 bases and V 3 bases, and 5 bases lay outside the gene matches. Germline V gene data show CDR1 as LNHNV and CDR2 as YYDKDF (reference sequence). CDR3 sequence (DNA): TGTGCCACCAGCAGTCCGGGACAGGGACCCTACAATGAGCAGTTCTTC. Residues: CATSSPGQGPYNEQFF.

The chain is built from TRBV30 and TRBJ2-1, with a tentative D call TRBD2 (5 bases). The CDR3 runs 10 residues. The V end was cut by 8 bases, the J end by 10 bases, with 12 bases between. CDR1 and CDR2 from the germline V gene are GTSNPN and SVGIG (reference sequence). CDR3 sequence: CARKGGEQFF. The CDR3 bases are TGTGCCCGGAAGGGCGGGGAGCAGTTCTTC.

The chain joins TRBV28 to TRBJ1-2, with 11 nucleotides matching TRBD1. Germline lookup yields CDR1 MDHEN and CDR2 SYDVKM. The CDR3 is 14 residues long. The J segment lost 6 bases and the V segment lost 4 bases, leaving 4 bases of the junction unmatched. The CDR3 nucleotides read TGTGCCAGCAGTTGGACAGGGGGCGCGGATGGCTACACCTTC. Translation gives CASSWTGGADGYTF.

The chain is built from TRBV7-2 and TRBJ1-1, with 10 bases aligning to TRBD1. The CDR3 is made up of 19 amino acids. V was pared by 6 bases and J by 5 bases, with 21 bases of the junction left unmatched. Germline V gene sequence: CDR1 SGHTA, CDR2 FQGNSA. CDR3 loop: CASSYEPGQGLRAGTEAFF. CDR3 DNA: TGTGCCAGCAGTTACGAGCCGGGACAGGGGCTCCGGGCGGGGACTGAAGCTTTCTTT.

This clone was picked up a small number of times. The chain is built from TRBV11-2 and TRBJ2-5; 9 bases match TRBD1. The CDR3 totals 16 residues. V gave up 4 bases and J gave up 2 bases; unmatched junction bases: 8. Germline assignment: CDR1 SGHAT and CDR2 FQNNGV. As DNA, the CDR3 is TGTGCCAGCAGCTACACACAGGGGGCACGTCAAGAGACCCAGTACTTC. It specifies CASSYTQGARQETQYF.

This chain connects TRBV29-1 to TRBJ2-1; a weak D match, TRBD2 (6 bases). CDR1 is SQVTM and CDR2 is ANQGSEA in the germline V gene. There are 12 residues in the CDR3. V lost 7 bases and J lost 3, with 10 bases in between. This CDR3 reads CSGRGSYNEQFF. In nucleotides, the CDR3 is TGCAGCGGTCGGGGGAGCTACAATGAGCAGTTCTTC.

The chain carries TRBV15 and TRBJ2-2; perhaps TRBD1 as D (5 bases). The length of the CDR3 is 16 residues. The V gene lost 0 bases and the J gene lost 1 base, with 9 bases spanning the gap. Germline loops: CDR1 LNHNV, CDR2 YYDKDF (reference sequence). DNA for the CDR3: TGTGCCACCAGCAGAGATCCAGGGAAGAACACCGGGGAGCTGTTTTTT. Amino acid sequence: CATSRDPGKNTGELFF.

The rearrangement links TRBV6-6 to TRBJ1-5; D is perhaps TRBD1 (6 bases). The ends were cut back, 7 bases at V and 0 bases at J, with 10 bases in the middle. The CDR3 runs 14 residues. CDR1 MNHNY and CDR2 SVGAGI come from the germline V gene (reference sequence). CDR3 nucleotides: TGTGCCAGCACTCGAGGGGGTAGCAATCAGCCCCAGCATTTT. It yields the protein CASTRGGSNQPQHF.

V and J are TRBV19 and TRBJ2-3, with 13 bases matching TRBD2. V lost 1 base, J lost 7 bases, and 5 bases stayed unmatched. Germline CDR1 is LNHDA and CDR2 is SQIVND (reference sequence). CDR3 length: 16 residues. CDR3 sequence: CASSIGLAGGANTQYF. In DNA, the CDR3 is TGTGCCAGTAGTATAGGACTAGCGGGGGGCGCAAATACGCAGTATTTT. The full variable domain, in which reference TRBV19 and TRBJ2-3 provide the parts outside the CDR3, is DGGITQSPKYLFRKEGQNVTLSCEQNLNHDAMYWYRQDPGQGLRLIYYSQIVNDFQKGDIAEGYSVSREKKESFPLTVTSAQKNPTAFYLCASSIGLAGGANTQYFGPGTRLTVL.

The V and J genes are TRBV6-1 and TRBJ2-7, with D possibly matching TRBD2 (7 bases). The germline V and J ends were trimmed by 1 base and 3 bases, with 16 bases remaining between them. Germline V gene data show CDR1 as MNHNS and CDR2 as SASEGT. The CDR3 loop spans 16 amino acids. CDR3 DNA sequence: TGTGCCAGCAGTGAAGGAGAGGGGGGGCCCTTCTACGAGCAGTACGTC. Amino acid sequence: CASSEGEGGPFYEQYV.

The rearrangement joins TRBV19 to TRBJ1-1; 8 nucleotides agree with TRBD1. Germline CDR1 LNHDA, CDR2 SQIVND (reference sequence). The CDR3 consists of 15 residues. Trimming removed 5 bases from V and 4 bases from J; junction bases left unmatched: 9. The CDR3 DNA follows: TGTGCCAGTAGTTTCGACAACAGGGGGAGCACTGAAGCTTTCTTT. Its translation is CASSFDNRGSTEAFF.

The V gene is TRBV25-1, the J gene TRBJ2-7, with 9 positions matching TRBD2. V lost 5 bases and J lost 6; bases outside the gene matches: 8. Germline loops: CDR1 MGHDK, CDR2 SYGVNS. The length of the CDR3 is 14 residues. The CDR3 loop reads CASSPRSGSFEQYF. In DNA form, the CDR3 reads TGTGCCAGCAGTCCCCGTAGCGGGAGTTTCGAGCAGTACTTC.